These 22 T cell receptor beta chains were sequenced from one sample in a study of shared clonotypes between healthy human individuals. Profiled with immunoSEQ multiplex PCR; TCRdb holds only in-frame clones, not every one. The table shows some 240,000 clones, with under 80% occurring only once. The sample was memory CD4+ T cells sorted from blood. Indicated subset: CD45RA-negative fraction. The receptors stem from a man aged 30 to 45 in good health.

The V and J genes are TRBV18 and TRBJ2-5; TRBD1 matches at 7 bases. The CDR3 contains 16 residues. J lost 4 bases, V lost 3 bases, and 11 bases had no gene match. The V gene's germline CDR1 is KGHSH and CDR2 LQKENI. The CDR3 protein is CASSPSRQGRGETQYF. CDR3 DNA: TGTGCCAGCTCACCGTCGCGACAGGGCCGGGGAGAGACCCAGTACTTC. Looking up the rest from reference TRBV18 and TRBJ2-5 gives the full variable domain: NAGVMQNPRHLVRRRGQEARLRCSPMKGHSHVYWYRQLPEEGLKFMVYLQKENIIDESGMPKERFSAEFPKEGPSILRIQQVVRGDSAAYFCASSPSRQGRGETQYFGPGTRLLVL.

V gene TRBV5-1 combines with J gene TRBJ2-2; 8 positions agree with TRBD1. The junction had 1 base not matched to a gene; V was cut back by 3 bases and J by 0 bases. CDR1 and CDR2 (germline): SGHRS, YFSETQ. This CDR3 has 15 amino acids. The CDR3 DNA reads TGCGCCAGCAGCTCGACAGGGGCGAACACCGGGGAGCTGTTTTTT. This sequence encodes CASSSTGANTGELFF.

The gene calls are TRBV4-3 and TRBJ2-5; D is possibly TRBD2 (7 bases). The V end lost 0 bases, the J end lost 7 bases, and 18 bases lay between the germline ends. Germline CDR1 is LGHNA and CDR2 is YSLEER. The CDR3 length is 16 residues. This chain's CDR3 is CASSQDQGTKSGTQYF. The CDR3 nucleotides read TGCGCCAGCAGCCAAGATCAGGGGACTAAATCGGGGACCCAGTACTTC.

The chain recombines TRBV11-2 with TRBJ2-7; a weak D match, TRBD1 (5 bases). Trimming removed 4 bases at V and 2 bases at J, with 15 bases between. Per the germline V gene, CDR1 is SGHAT and CDR2 is FQNNGV. The CDR3 extends over 15 amino acids. The CDR3 bases are TGTGCCAGCAGCTACAACAGGTTACCTACCTACGAGCAGTACTTC. It codes for CASSYNRLPTYEQYF.

J is TRBJ1-1 and V is TRBV11-2; 9 positions match TRBD1. The CDR3 contains 14 residues. After removal of 3 bases from V and 3 bases from J, the junction contained 2 bases not matched to a gene. Per the germline V gene, CDR1 is SGHAT and CDR2 is FQNNGV. The CDR3 DNA is TGTGCCAGCAGCTTCGGGACAGGGTACACTGAAGCTTTCTTT. This encodes CASSFGTGYTEAFF.

This clone appeared once. V usage is TRBV28 and J usage is TRBJ2-5; 7 nucleotides align to TRBD1. CDR1 and CDR2 (germline): MDHEN, SYDVKM. The CDR3 covers 16 residues. V dropped 5 bases and J dropped 3; count of bases not matched to a gene: 12. The CDR3 region has the DNA TGTGCCAGCAGTATCCCCGGGGACAGTGATAAAGAGACCCAGTACTTC. Translating it yields CASSIPGDSDKETQYF.

The J gene is TRBJ2-5, the V gene TRBV5-1; the match to TRBD1 covers 9 bases. The CDR3 is 15 amino acids. The germline V gene has CDR1 SGHRS and CDR2 YFSETQ. Trimming cost V 2 bases and J 1 base; bases outside gene matches: 3. CDR3 DNA sequence: TGCGCCAGCAGCTTCGGGACAGGGCCCCAAGAGACCCAGTACTTC. It codes for CASSFGTGPQETQYF.

The rearrangement links TRBV9 to TRBJ2-6; either TRBD1 or TRBD2 may supply D (5 bases each). Trimming removed 0 bases at V and 2 bases at J, with 9 bases between. The CDR3 is 16 amino acids. Per the germline V gene, CDR1 is SGDLS and CDR2 is YYNGEE. CDR3 nucleotides: TGTGCCAGCAGCGTAGGAGGGGTTGCTGGGGCCAACGTCCTGACTTTC. Translating gives CASSVGGVAGANVLTF.

The CDR3 DNA follows: TGTGCCACCAGCCTAGCGGCGAACACCGGGGAGCTGTTTTTT. As protein: CATSLAANTGELFF. The chain couples TRBV15 to TRBJ2-2, with 7 bases lining up with TRBD2. Germline CDR1 and CDR2: LNHNV and YYDKDF (reference sequence). The V segment lost 5 bases and the J segment 0 bases; nucleotides outside the gene matches: 0. CDR3 length equals 14 residues. Full variable domain (missing parts from reference TRBV15 and TRBJ2-2): DAMVIQNPRYQVTQFGKPVTLSCSQTLNHNVMYWYQQKSSQAPKLLFHYYDKDFNNEADTPDNFQSRRPNTSFCFLDIRSPGLGDTAMYLCATSLAANTGELFFGEGSRLTVL.

This sequence joins TRBV4-1 and TRBJ2-7; a weak D match, TRBD2 (5 bases). CDR1 MGHRA and CDR2 YSYEKL come from the germline V gene. The CDR3 spans 15 residues. Between the trimmed V and J ends, which lost 0 bases and 2 bases, there was a span of 11 bases. CDR3 sequence reads: CASSQDSGIPYEQYF. CDR3 DNA: TGCGCCAGCAGCCAAGATTCCGGGATCCCCTACGAGCAGTACTTC.

V gene TRBV18 combines with J gene TRBJ2-1, with no clear D. The CDR3 runs 13 residues. In germline, CDR1 is KGHSH, CDR2 LQKENI. Trimming took 1 base from V and 15 from J, leaving 16 bases between them. CDR3 in DNA: TGTGCCAGCTCACCACAAAGCTCCGATACCCCGTTCTTC. Translating gives CASSPQSSDTPFF.

A word on this clone: A much bigger clone sits one base away, suggesting this may be a read error. The sample holds other DNA sequences that translate to the same CDR3. The V and J genes are TRBV5-4 and TRBJ1-2; no clear D gene. The CDR3 runs 16 residues. Germline loops: CDR1 SGHNT, CDR2 YYREEE (reference sequence). CDR3 residues: CASSPGGRDTNYGYTF. The CDR3 nucleotides are TGTGCTAGCAGCCCGGGAGGCAGAGATACTAACTATGGCTACACCTTC.

The gene calls are TRBV7-3 and TRBJ1-4, with no clear D. Germline values: CDR1 SGHTA, CDR2 FQGTGA. Trimming stripped 2 bases from V and 8 bases from J, with 9 bases between. The CDR3 consists of 13 residues. CDR3 sequence reads: CASSLQFGEKLFF. CDR3 DNA sequence: TGTGCCAGCAGCTTACAGTTTGGAGAAAAACTGTTTTTT.

The chain carries TRBV6-1 and TRBJ2-1, with 9 bases that match TRBD1. This CDR3 region has 21 residues. V was pared by 0 bases and J by 2 bases, with 17 bases of the junction left unmatched. Germline assignment: CDR1 MNHNS and CDR2 SASEGT. For the CDR3, the DNA is TGTGCCAGCAGTGAAGCTAGGCCGGGACAGGGTGAACTAGCGACCTACAATGAGCAGTTCTTC. It translates to CASSEARPGQGELATYNEQFF.

As concerns this clone: One end of the junction does not line up with germline, which may come from a read error. This chain joins TRBV7-7 and TRBJ2-5, with 13 positions matching TRBD2. The CDR3 runs to 15 residues. Germline assignment: CDR1 SSHAT and CDR2 FNYEAQ (reference sequence). CDR3 loop: CASSSGLAGPETQYF. The CDR3 region has the DNA TGTGCTAGCAGTTCGGGACTAGCGGGACCAGAGACCCAGTACTTC.

The chain couples TRBV27 to TRBJ1-5, with 7 bases identical to TRBD1. The CDR3 has 14 residues. With V trimmed by 3 bases and J by 5 bases, 4 bases remained unmatched. CDR1 and CDR2 from the germline V gene are MNHEY and SMNVEV (reference sequence). DNA for the CDR3: TGTGCCAGCAGTTTTTCACAGGGGTATCAGCCCCAGCATTTT. As protein: CASSFSQGYQPQHF.

This sequence joins TRBV5-6 and TRBJ2-4; D is unclear. V was cut by 4 bases and J by 7 bases, with 15 bases left in between. This CDR3 is 14 amino acids long. Germline CDR1 is SGHDT and CDR2 is YYEEEE. CDR3 in DNA: TGTGCCAGCAGCCCCCCCTCACTGGGGAACATTCAGTACTTC. Amino acids: CASSPPSLGNIQYF. The full variable domain, with the rest looked up from reference TRBV5-6 and TRBJ2-4, is DAGVTQSPTHLIKTRGQQVTLRCSPKSGHDTVSWYQQALGQGPQFIFQYYEEEERQRGNFPDRFSGHQFPNYSSELNVNALLLGDSALYLCASSPPSLGNIQYFGAGTRLSVL.

CDR3 sequence: CASTRDWGYEQYF. For the CDR3, the DNA is TGTGCCAGCACTCGGGATTGGGGTTACGAGCAGTACTTC. The chain links TRBV2 to TRBJ2-7, with TRBD2 as a possible D gene (5 bases). Trimming removed 7 bases at V and 4 bases at J, with 14 bases between. Germline V CDR1 and CDR2: SNHLY, FYNNEI. The CDR3 contains 13 residues.

The genes are TRBV5-1 and TRBJ2-2; unclear D gene. Trimming cost V 1 base and J 3 bases, with 7 bases left between them. This CDR3 region has 14 residues. Per the germline V gene, CDR1 is SGHRS and CDR2 is YFSETQ. CDR3 nucleotide sequence: TGCGCCAGCAGCTTGCCGTACGACACCGGGGAGCTGTTTTTT. This codes for CASSLPYDTGELFF.

This chain joins TRBV5-1 and TRBJ2-3, with 7 bases fitting TRBD2. The CDR3 loop spans 15 amino acids. Germline V gene sequence: CDR1 SGHRS, CDR2 YFSETQ. The J segment lost 5 bases and the V segment lost 2 bases, leaving 8 bases of the junction unmatched. The CDR3 protein is CASSFKGGRGDTQYF. Written as DNA, the CDR3 is TGCGCCAGCAGCTTCAAGGGAGGGCGTGGAGATACGCAGTATTTT. The variable domain in full, completed from reference TRBV5-1 and TRBJ2-3, reads KAGVTQTPRYLIKTRGQQVTLSCSPISGHRSVSWYQQTPGQGLQFLFEYFSETQRNKGNFPGRFSGRQFSNSRSEMNVSTLELGDSALYLCASSFKGGRGDTQYFGPGTRLTVL.

The chain links TRBV16 to TRBJ1-5, with TRBD1 as a possible D gene (5 bases). The germline V gene encodes CDR1 KGHSY and CDR2 FQNENV. The CDR3 is 15 amino acids. V lost 1 base to trimming and J lost 3 bases, with 10 bases between them. As DNA, the CDR3 is TGTGCCAGCAGCCAATGGGACGCGATCAATCAGCCCCAGCATTTT. Its protein is CASSQWDAINQPQHF.

This clone was seen more than once but under ten times. This rearrangement joins TRBV7-9 to TRBJ2-5; D call uncertain. The length of the CDR3 is 11 residues. Trimming stripped 10 bases from V and 3 bases from J, with 9 bases between. In germline, CDR1 is SEHNR, CDR2 FQNEAQ (reference sequence). CDR3 in DNA: TGTGCCATCATGTATGAAGAGACCCAGTACTTC. Protein: CAIMYEETQYF. Combining the CDR3 with reference TRBV7-9 and TRBJ2-5 gives the whole variable domain DTGVSQNPRHKITKRGQNVTFRCDPISEHNRLYWYRQTLGQGPEFLTYFQNEAQLEKSRLLSDRFSAERPKGSFSTLEIQRTEQGDSAMYLCAIMYEETQYFGPGTRLLVL.